The entry below describes one TCR beta chain. Assay used: immunoSEQ multiplex PCR; TCRdb lists only in-frame clones, some missing. The data contain 300,000 or so clones, 75% to 90% of them singletons. The sample belongs to a study of blood T cell repertoires in COVID-19. Sequenced sample: peripheral blood. The TCR originated in a young woman with COVID-19, enrolled during active disease.

In nucleotides, the CDR3 is TGTGCCAGCAGTTGGAGCGTCCTCTCCTACGAGCAGTACTTC. Translating gives CASSWSVLSYEQYF. J is TRBJ2-7 and V is TRBV6-6; D call uncertain. The CDR3 runs 14 residues. Trimming shortened V by 4 bases and J by 0 bases, and 10 bases separated the two germline ends. Per the germline V gene, CDR1 is MNHNY and CDR2 is SVGAGI (reference sequence).